Sequencing of this T cell receptor (beta chain) was carried out in a study of vaccination and CD4 T cells after COVID-19. Notes on the study in general: Relatively few convalescent patients were studied; early post-infection timepoints were not included. Vaccine-specific clones in convalescent patients were spike mono-reactive in 304 of 307 cases.

For this clonotype: Its cognate antigen is unknown.

Sequenced with the Oncomine TCR Beta short-read assay was DNA taken from cultured CD4+ T cells. Each CDR3 protein gets one entry after TCRdb re-called the PCR reads with MiXCR. The sample holds some 13,000 distinct CDR3 sequences, 61% seen once. As to treatment: approximately nine-day PBMC culture with coronavirus spike peptide pools or control peptides (ViraFEST assay). After expanding antigen-specific T cells with peptide pools, ViraFEST sequenced their TCRs. Half the medium was exchanged for fresh IL-2 medium on days 3 and 7. In germline, CDR1 is MDHEN, CDR2 SYDVKM. The CDR3 loop spans 15 amino acids. Trimming stripped 5 bases from V and 3 bases from J, with 15 bases between.

Material for sequencing was CD4+ T cells from blood, cultured in vitro. This TCR was sampled from a human donor who had recovered from COVID-19. The chain is built from TRBV28 and TRBJ2-3; TRBD2 might be the D (5 bases). The CDR3 reads CASSPSGRGTDTQYF. The CDR3 nucleotides read TGTGCCAGCAGTCCCTCTGGTCGGGGAACAGATACGCAGTATTTT.